Below, 5 T cell receptor beta chains from the same sample are listed, as sequenced in a study of shared clonotypes between healthy human individuals. Assay: immunoSEQ multiplex PCR; the TCRdb copy retains only in-frame clones and omits some. The table lists some 1,600,000 clones, nearly 99% of them singletons. Sequencing input: naive CD4+ T cells sorted from blood. Regarding subset: CD45RA+ positively selected. All receptors come from a young man in good health.

The V and J genes are TRBV5-1 and TRBJ2-3; D unclear. The CDR3 loop spans 13 amino acids. Germline V gene sequence: CDR1 SGHRS, CDR2 YFSETQ. Between the trimmed V and J ends, which lost 5 bases and 3 bases, there was a span of 10 bases. The CDR3 is CASRVYGTDTQYF. The CDR3 coding sequence is TGCGCCAGCAGGGTTTACGGTACAGATACGCAGTATTTT.

This chain links TRBV19 with TRBJ1-1; D ambiguous. The germline V gene encodes CDR1 LNHDA and CDR2 SQIVND (reference sequence). Trimming removed 4 bases at V and 4 bases at J, with 10 bases between. This CDR3 spans 13 amino acids. CDR3 region: CASSTRGSTEAFF. CDR3 DNA sequence: TGTGCCAGTAGTACCAGAGGGAGCACTGAAGCTTTCTTT.

This chain links TRBV7-3 with TRBJ2-3; D is undetermined. The CDR3 consists of 14 residues. The germline CDR1 and CDR2 sequences are SGHTA and FQGTGA. Trimming shortened V by 5 bases and J by 1 base, and 10 bases separated the two germline ends. CDR3 region: CASSASPGTDTQYF. The CDR3 nucleotides are TGTGCCAGCAGCGCAAGCCCTGGCACAGATACGCAGTATTTT.

The chain recombines TRBV29-1 with TRBJ1-1; no firm D call. Germline V gene lookup returns CDR1 SQVTM and CDR2 ANQGSEA. V was clipped by 0 bases and J by 11 bases, with 7 bases between them. The CDR3 spans 10 residues. DNA for the CDR3: TGCAGCGTTGAAGAGGTGACGGCTTTCTTT. It specifies CSVEEVTAFF.

The chain is built from TRBV10-3 and TRBJ2-1; TRBD2 aligns across 9 bases. Germline values: CDR1 ENHRY, CDR2 SYGVKD. Germline trimming cut 5 bases from V and 6 bases from J; bases unmatched to any gene: 8. This CDR3 contains 15 residues. The CDR3 spells CAISQLAGGSNEQFF. CDR3 bases: TGTGCCATCAGTCAACTAGCGGGCGGGAGCAATGAGCAGTTCTTC.